Listed below are T cell receptor beta chains from one sample, sequenced in a study of human T cells and chemical hapten exposure. TCRdb ran MiXCR on the RACE reads and lists one entry per CDR3 protein. The repertoire holds about 200,000 distinct CDR3 sequences, with about 22% as singletons. Sequencing was performed on whole blood, taken in connection with sensitization to the hapten diphenylcyclopropenone (DPC). The receptors shown here come from a woman aged 40 to 50 with alopecia areata. Some clones in this sample may be carry-over from other donors' samples. Each CDR3 is given with its conserved first and last residue. Fields, in order: J gene, V gene, clone size, D gene, CDR3 protein, CDR3 DNA. A D gene is named only where the DNA matches it firmly. A row's size may be missing; if present it is once, few, many or a size class.

j_gene: TRBJ2-1
v_gene: TRBV7-8
abundance: few
d_gene: NA
CDR3aa: CASSLTGAEFYEQFF
CDR3nt: TGTGCCAGCAGCTTGACAGGAGCTGAGTTCTATGAGCAGTTCTTC

j_gene: TRBJ2-7
v_gene: TRBV25-1
abundance: NA
d_gene: NA
CDR3aa: CASSESLGETSEQYF
CDR3nt: TGTGCCAGCAGTGAATCTTTAGGGGAGACAAGTGAGCAGTACTTC

j_gene: TRBJ2-1
v_gene: TRBV9
abundance: NA
d_gene: TRBD2
CDR3aa: CASSVGGSGVYEQFF
CDR3nt: TGTGCCAGCAGCGTAGGCGGGAGTGGTGTGTATGAGCAGTTCTTC

j_gene: TRBJ2-7
v_gene: TRBV7-2
abundance: few
d_gene: TRBD1
CDR3aa: CASSLAGTGVPYEQYF
CDR3nt: TGTGCCAGCAGCTTAGCGGGGACAGGGGTCCCCTACGAGCAGTACTTC

j_gene: TRBJ2-1
v_gene: TRBV7-9
abundance: many
d_gene: TRBD1
CDR3aa: CASSLVNRGNEQFF
CDR3nt: TGTGCCAGCAGCTTAGTCAACAGGGGAAATGAGCAGTTCTTC

j_gene: TRBJ2-1
v_gene: TRBV12-3/TRBV12-4
abundance: NA
d_gene: TRBD2
CDR3aa: CASSPPGLGHEQFF
CDR3nt: TGTGCCAGCAGCCCCCCGGGACTAGGGCATGAGCAGTTCTTC

j_gene: TRBJ2-7
v_gene: TRBV5-1
abundance: NA
d_gene: TRBD2
CDR3aa: CASKGSSGSFTEQYF
CDR3nt: TGCGCCAGCAAAGGGTCCAGCGGGAGCTTTACCGAGCAGTACTTC

j_gene: TRBJ2-5
v_gene: TRBV20-1
abundance: few
d_gene: NA
CDR3aa: CSAKGSETQYF
CDR3nt: TGCAGTGCTAAGGGGTCTGAGACCCAGTACTTC

j_gene: TRBJ2-1
v_gene: TRBV28
abundance: few
d_gene: TRBD2
CDR3aa: CASGASGRGVYNEQFF
CDR3nt: TGTGCCAGCGGGGCTAGCGGGAGGGGGGTCTACAATGAGCAGTTCTTC

j_gene: TRBJ2-5
v_gene: TRBV10-3
abundance: few
d_gene: NA
CDR3aa: CAIRDSQETQYF
CDR3nt: TGTGCCATCAGGGACAGCCAAGAGACCCAGTACTTC

j_gene: TRBJ1-6
v_gene: TRBV6-5
abundance: NA
d_gene: NA
CDR3aa: CASARAVSGSYNSPLHF
CDR3nt: TGTGCCAGCGCCAGGGCAGTTAGTGGGTCCTATAATTCACCCCTCCACTTT

j_gene: TRBJ1-5
v_gene: TRBV18
abundance: NA
d_gene: NA
CDR3aa: CASSPTREGRPQHF
CDR3nt: TGTGCCAGCTCACCCACCCGAGAAGGACGGCCCCAGCATTTT

j_gene: TRBJ2-3
v_gene: TRBV6-1
abundance: NA
d_gene: TRBD2
CDR3aa: CASRLAGGVNTQYF
CDR3nt: TGTGCCAGCAGGCTAGCGGGAGGTGTGAATACGCAGTATTTT

j_gene: TRBJ2-4
v_gene: TRBV7-2
abundance: NA
d_gene: NA
CDR3aa: CASSLGSASQYF
CDR3nt: TGTGCCAGCAGCTTAGGGTCTGCGTCTCAGTACTTC

j_gene: TRBJ2-1
v_gene: TRBV4-2
abundance: many
d_gene: TRBD2
CDR3aa: CASSQREGLHNEQFF
CDR3nt: TGTGCCAGCAGCCAACGGGAGGGCCTTCACAATGAGCAGTTCTTC

j_gene: TRBJ2-1
v_gene: TRBV18
abundance: NA
d_gene: TRBD1
CDR3aa: CASSPSQGASYNEQFF
CDR3nt: TGTGCCAGCTCACCTTCACAGGGGGCCTCCTACAATGAGCAGTTCTTC

j_gene: TRBJ2-5
v_gene: TRBV5-1
abundance: few
d_gene: TRBD2
CDR3aa: CASSLSLFGGGASGQETQYF
CDR3nt: TGCGCCAGCAGCTTGTCGCTCTTCGGTGGTGGGGCTAGCGGCCAAGAGACCCAGTACTTC

j_gene: TRBJ2-7
v_gene: TRBV10-3
abundance: many
d_gene: TRBD2
CDR3aa: CAISDLAGEQYF
CDR3nt: TGTGCCATCAGTGATCTAGCGGGCGAGCAGTACTTC

j_gene: TRBJ2-1
v_gene: TRBV7-2
abundance: NA
d_gene: NA
CDR3aa: CASSLGRRTNNEQFF
CDR3nt: TGTGCCAGCAGCTTAGGACGGAGGACCAACAATGAGCAGTTCTTC

j_gene: TRBJ2-5
v_gene: TRBV7-2
abundance: few
d_gene: NA
CDR3aa: CASSQPIGTQYF
CDR3nt: TGTGCCAGCAGCCAACCAATAGGGACCCAGTACTTC

j_gene: TRBJ2-1
v_gene: TRBV4-3
abundance: few
d_gene: TRBD2
CDR3aa: CASSQDQLAGGSEQFF
CDR3nt: TGCGCCAGCAGCCAAGATCAACTAGCGGGGGGAAGCGAGCAGTTCTTC

j_gene: TRBJ1-4
v_gene: TRBV7-2
abundance: NA
d_gene: NA
CDR3aa: CASSLSRGHEKLFF
CDR3nt: TGTGCCAGCAGCTTGAGCCGGGGCCATGAAAAACTGTTTTTT

j_gene: TRBJ2-7
v_gene: TRBV13
abundance: many
d_gene: TRBD1
CDR3aa: CASSLNEDRESYEQYF
CDR3nt: TGTGCCAGCAGCTTAAATGAGGACAGGGAGTCCTACGAGCAGTACTTC

j_gene: TRBJ2-3
v_gene: TRBV7-2
abundance: few
d_gene: NA
CDR3aa: CASSFSSTQYF
CDR3nt: TGTGCCAGCAGCTTCTCGAGTACGCAGTATTTT

j_gene: TRBJ2-7
v_gene: TRBV7-9
abundance: few
d_gene: NA
CDR3aa: CASSLDEGLVNF
CDR3nt: TGTGCCAGCAGCTTAGACGAGGGCCTCGTGAACTTC

j_gene: TRBJ2-5
v_gene: TRBV7-6
abundance: NA
d_gene: NA
CDR3aa: CASSLVQEGGGEETQYF
CDR3nt: TGTGCCAGCAGCTTAGTGCAGGAAGGAGGGGGGGAAGAGACCCAGTACTTC

j_gene: TRBJ2-7
v_gene: TRBV4-2
abundance: NA
d_gene: NA
CDR3aa: CASSQDIGGYEQYF
CDR3nt: TGTGCCAGCAGCCAAGATATCGGCGGCTACGAGCAGTACTTC

j_gene: TRBJ2-2
v_gene: TRBV15
abundance: NA
d_gene: NA
CDR3aa: CATSRGGASNTGELFF
CDR3nt: TGTGCCACCAGCAGAGGAGGAGCGTCGAACACCGGGGAGCTGTTTTTT

j_gene: TRBJ2-3
v_gene: TRBV20-1
abundance: few
d_gene: NA
CDR3aa: CSARGGVTDTQYF
CDR3nt: TGCAGTGCTAGAGGGGGGGTCACAGATACGCAGTATTTT

j_gene: TRBJ2-1
v_gene: TRBV11-1
abundance: few
d_gene: TRBD2
CDR3aa: CASSLSSGRSSYNEQFF
CDR3nt: TGTGCCAGCAGCTTGTCTAGCGGGAGATCGTCCTACAATGAGCAGTTCTTC

j_gene: TRBJ2-7
v_gene: TRBV10-3
abundance: NA
d_gene: NA
CDR3aa: CAISGQDYEQYF
CDR3nt: TGTGCCATCAGTGGACAGGACTACGAGCAGTACTTC

j_gene: TRBJ1-2
v_gene: TRBV6-5
abundance: once
d_gene: NA
CDR3aa: CASSYANYGYTF
CDR3nt: TGTGCCAGCAGTTACGCCAACTATGGCTACACCTTC

j_gene: TRBJ2-7
v_gene: TRBV29-1
abundance: few
d_gene: NA
CDR3aa: CSALRQSSYEQYF
CDR3nt: TGCAGCGCCCTTCGACAGAGCTCCTACGAGCAGTACTTC

j_gene: TRBJ2-1
v_gene: TRBV6-2/TRBV6-3
abundance: NA
d_gene: TRBD2
CDR3aa: CASSYPTSGRKNNEQFF
CDR3nt: TGTGCCAGCAGTTACCCGACTAGCGGGAGAAAGAACAATGAGCAGTTCTTC